This TCR beta chain was captured by sequencing in a study of T cells in Graves' hyperthyroidism and ophthalmopathy. This clonotype was seen repeatedly, ten times or more. Researchers took RNA transcripts and amplified the TCR beta CDR3 regions from them. Using the HTBI primer set, a first-round RT-PCR was run on the TCR CDR3. One entry per CDR3 protein, called by TCRdb with MiXCR from the multiplex PCR reads. Here the sample spans some 300,000 distinct CDR3 sequences, 13% being singletons. CDR1 and CDR2 (germline): SGHTA, FQGNSA. V lost 5 bases and J lost 2; bases outside the gene matches: 2. CDR3 size: 15 residues.

The rearrangement joins TRBV7-2 to TRBJ2-1; TRBD1 agrees at 11 bases. The source material was blood. The receptor's source is a woman in her 30s with Graves' hyperthyroidism that later progressed to Graves' ophthalmopathy. Written as DNA, the CDR3 is TGTGCCAGCAGCATGGACAGGGGGCCCTACAATGAGCAGTTCTTC. Translating it yields CASSMDRGPYNEQFF.